This entry describes one TCR beta chain. Method: immunoSEQ multiplex PCR; TCRdb's copy keeps in-frame clones and lacks some. The repertoire includes roughly 2.2 million clones, 90% to 95% of them detected once, and about 0.39% sits in the top ten. The entry originates in a study of shared clonotypes between healthy human individuals. CDR1 is KGHSH and CDR2 is LQKENI in the germline V gene. V was pared by 5 bases and J by 3 bases, with 6 bases of the junction left unmatched. This CDR3 has 14 amino acids. The sample was naive CD4+ T cells from PBMCs. Subset reported: CD45RA+ positively selected. This receptor was taken from a man aged 18-30 years in good health. Some clones in this sample may be carry-over from other donors' samples. The J gene is TRBJ1-1, the V gene TRBV18, with 7 bases lining up with TRBD1. The CDR3 protein is CASSGNRGHTEAFF. As DNA, the CDR3 is TGTGCCAGCTCAGGGAACAGGGGCCACACTGAAGCTTTCTTT.